A selection of T cell receptor beta chains follows, all from one sample in a study of blood T cell repertoires in COVID-19. Sequenced by immunoSEQ multiplex PCR; TCRdb stores in-frame clones only, minus some. Altogether some 520,000 clones are present, nearly 90% being singletons, with the ten largest covering over 0.7%. Material for sequencing was peripheral blood. The receptors originated from a man aged 18-30 years with COVID-19, enrolled during active disease. Both conserved end residues are trimmed from each CDR3. The D gene is left open where the match is weak.

V gene	D gene	J gene	CDR3 protein
TRBV14	.	TRBJ1-2	ASSQVSRGAYGYT
TRBV7-9	.	TRBJ2-7	ASSQIPGQLEGNEQY
TRBV11-2	.	TRBJ1-5	ASSLAGNQPQH
TRBV25-1	.	TRBJ1-6	ASRRGLDNSPLH
TRBV11-1	TRBD1	TRBJ2-7	ASSTGGSSSYEQY
TRBV4-1	TRBD1	TRBJ1-2	ASSRGTGQGYT
TRBV11-2	TRBD2	TRBJ2-1	ASSPGLAATTYNEQF
TRBV10-1	TRBD2	TRBJ2-3	ASSTGTSGTDTQY
TRBV25-1	TRBD2	TRBJ2-3	ASSAGGVGDTQY
TRBV7-9	TRBD1	TRBJ1-1	ASSLAQGASTEAF
TRBV19	.	TRBJ1-1	ASSWGLGEDTEAF
TRBV6-1	.	TRBJ1-5	ASSEFSRGWQPQH
TRBV10-1	.	TRBJ1-4	ASSELDTEATNEKLF
TRBV4-1	TRBD1	TRBJ1-5	ASSQHRDRDQPQH
TRBV7-9	.	TRBJ1-5	ASSFGTAGLGFPGPQH
TRBV2	.	TRBJ1-6	ASTFSYNSPLH
TRBV9	.	TRBJ2-7	ASSVDPRAEQY
TRBV7-2	.	TRBJ2-3	ASSSGTADTQY
TRBV18	.	TRBJ2-5	ASSPYRGETQY
TRBV30	TRBD1	TRBJ1-2	ATAEGQGVYGYT
TRBV3-1/TRBV3-2	.	TRBJ2-1	ASSQGVGNPGRDEQF
TRBV7-3	TRBD2	TRBJ2-1	ASSGRDFGEQF
TRBV6-5	.	TRBJ2-5	ASSALRAQY
TRBV7-9	TRBD1	TRBJ1-1	ASSHDRGSEAF
TRBV7-3	.	TRBJ2-1	ASSPSLAVDEQF
TRBV19	TRBD2	TRBJ2-1	ASPGRPPSYNEQF
TRBV29-1	TRBD1	TRBJ2-1	SVRDRGFDNEQF
TRBV20-1	.	TRBJ1-1	STRRNTEAF
TRBV3-1/TRBV3-2	.	TRBJ1-5	ASSQVPSGGPQH